The TCR beta chain under discussion was sequenced for a study of blood T cell repertoires in COVID-19. The wider study: COVID-19 samples from acute and convalescent phases originated in the United States, Italy and Spain. PBMCs, B-cell-depleted T cells, or T cells provided the cDNA or gDNA that made up the material.

The protocol was immunoSEQ multiplex PCR, while the TCRdb copy is restricted to in-frame clones and leaves out a portion. The sample gives about 260,000 clones, roughly 86% of which show up once; approximately 9.8% is in the top ten. V trimming: 1 base; J trimming: 3 bases; junction bases outside the gene matches: 3. CDR1 is GTSNPN, CDR2 SVGIG, per germline (reference sequence). The CDR3 spans 15 residues. This sequence joins TRBV30 and TRBJ2-7, with 13 positions matching TRBD2. The specimen sequenced was peripheral blood. The receptor was derived from a man between 40 and 49 years old who had recovered from COVID-19. CDR3 nucleotides: TGTGCCTGGAGTGCGACTAGCGGGAGGAACTACGAGCAGTACTTC. Translating it yields CAWSATSGRNYEQYF.